These T cell receptor beta chains were read from a single sample in a study of blood T cell repertoires in COVID-19. Assay used: immunoSEQ multiplex PCR; TCRdb lists only in-frame clones, some missing. Altogether 150,000 to 200,000 clones are present, around nine tenths being singletons, with the ten largest covering less than 6.5%. The sample taken for sequencing was peripheral blood. The source is a human donor in a cohort sampled during active COVID-19. Each CDR3 is given with its conserved first and last residue. Each record gives: clone size, J gene, D gene, V gene, CDR3 protein, CDR3 DNA. A D gene is named only where the DNA matches it firmly. Only some rows state a clone size, as once, few, many or a class for expanded clones.

NA | TRBJ1-2 | TRBD1 | TRBV5-4 | CASTTRRGGDGYTF | TGTGCCAGCACCACCCGCCGAGGGGGCGATGGCTACACCTTC
NA | TRBJ2-2 | NA | TRBV19 | CASSIRGSTGELFF | TGTGCCAGTAGTATAAGGGGGTCGACCGGGGAGCTGTTTTTT
NA | TRBJ1-2 | TRBD1 | TRBV5-1 | CASRPAGTGGINGYTF | TGCGCCAGCAGGCCCGCCGGGACAGGGGGTATAAATGGCTACACCTTC
NA | TRBJ2-7 | TRBD2 | TRBV27 | CASSLNSYTASGNYEQYF | TGTGCCAGCAGTTTAAATTCTTATACGGCTAGCGGAAACTACGAGCAGTACTTC
once | TRBJ2-7 | NA | TRBV19 | CASSLSGVGYEQYF | TGTGCCAGTAGTCTCTCAGGGGTTGGCTACGAGCAGTACTTC
NA | TRBJ2-7 | NA | TRBV6-5 | CASSDTSYEQYF | TGTGCCAGCAGCGACACCTCCTACGAGCAGTACTTC
NA | TRBJ2-7 | TRBD2 | TRBV27 | CASSFYAWTSGSLYEQYF | TGTGCCAGCAGTTTCTACGCCTGGACTAGCGGGAGTTTATACGAGCAGTACTTC
NA | TRBJ1-1 | NA | TRBV5-6 | CASSPRGTPEAFF | TGTGCCAGCAGCCCTCGAGGAACTCCAGAAGCTTTCTTT
NA | TRBJ2-7 | NA | TRBV7-2 | CASSLEPGYSYEQYF | TGTGCCAGCAGCTTAGAACCGGGTTACTCCTACGAGCAGTACTTC
NA | TRBJ2-1 | NA | TRBV5-1 | CASSPGGKDNEQFF | TGCGCCAGCAGCCCAGGAGGGAAAGACAATGAGCAGTTCTTC
many | TRBJ1-4 | NA | TRBV30 | CAWSQGIEKLFF | TGTGCCTGGAGTCAGGGGATTGAAAAACTGTTTTTT
NA | TRBJ1-2 | NA | TRBV30 | CAWSVRNRSKYGYTF | TGTGCCTGGAGTGTACGTAACAGATCGAAATATGGCTACACCTTC
NA | TRBJ2-7 | NA | TRBV7-3 | CASSLDVGGTYEQYF | TGTGCCAGCAGCTTAGATGTAGGGGGAACCTACGAGCAGTACTTC
NA | TRBJ1-1 | TRBD1 | TRBV6-5 | CASIRQGNTEAFF | TGTGCCAGCATCAGACAGGGGAACACTGAAGCTTTCTTT
few | TRBJ2-7 | TRBD1 | TRBV19 | CASSRQGNSYEQYF | TGTGCCAGTAGTAGACAGGGAAATTCCTACGAGCAGTACTTC
NA | TRBJ2-1 | TRBD2 | TRBV5-5 | CASSLVGSGYNEQFF | TGTGCCAGCAGCTTGGTTGGTAGCGGGTACAATGAGCAGTTCTTC
NA | TRBJ2-7 | TRBD1 | TRBV6-5 | CASRGQGVSEQYF | TGTGCCAGCAGAGGACAGGGAGTGAGCGAGCAGTACTTC
once | TRBJ1-5 | TRBD1 | TRBV28 | CASSLRRLRGSNQPQHF | TGTGCCAGCAGTTTACGCAGGCTCAGGGGGAGCAATCAGCCCCAGCATTTT
NA | TRBJ1-4 | NA | TRBV7-8 | CASSRTASNEKLFF | TGTGCCAGCAGCCGGACAGCCTCTAATGAAAAACTGTTTTTT
NA | TRBJ2-7 | NA | TRBV5-8 | CASSFSFGGSYEQYF | TGTGCCAGCAGCTTCTCTTTCGGCGGATCCTACGAGCAGTACTTC
NA | TRBJ2-5 | TRBD1 | TRBV5-4 | CASSLDGTVGETQYF | TGTGCCAGCAGCTTGGACGGGACAGTCGGGGAGACCCAGTACTTC
NA | TRBJ2-5 | TRBD1 | TRBV18 | CASSPGQGRAQETQYF | TGTGCCAGCTCACCAGGACAGGGGAGGGCCCAAGAGACCCAGTACTTC
NA | TRBJ2-5 | NA | TRBV5-4 | CASSRGGSGETQYF | TGTGCCAGCAGCCGAGGGGGTTCGGGGGAGACCCAGTACTTC
NA | TRBJ1-2 | TRBD1 | TRBV9 | CASTPGGSNYGYTF | TGTGCCAGCACCCCAGGGGGATCCAACTATGGCTACACCTTC
NA | TRBJ2-7 | NA | TRBV5-1 | CASSLAWAEGYEQYF | TGCGCCAGCAGCTTGGCTTGGGCGGAGGGCTACGAGCAGTACTTC
NA | TRBJ2-3 | NA | TRBV7-3 | CASSARGSGTQYF | TGTGCCAGCAGCGCTCGTGGTTCCGGTACGCAGTATTTT
NA | TRBJ2-1 | TRBD2 | TRBV6-2/TRBV6-3 | CASSSSGTSGVYEQFF | TGTGCCAGCAGTTCTTCCGGGACTAGCGGGGTCTATGAGCAGTTCTTC
NA | TRBJ2-6 | TRBD1 | TRBV5-1 | CASSFRQGASGANVLTF | TGCGCCAGCAGCTTCCGACAGGGGGCTTCCGGGGCCAACGTCCTGACTTTC
NA | TRBJ1-1 | TRBD1 | TRBV19 | CASRADRVHTEAFF | TGTGCCAGTAGGGCCGACAGGGTTCACACTGAAGCTTTCTTT
NA | TRBJ2-5 | NA | TRBV20-1 | CSAQVQETQYF | TGCAGTGCACAGGTCCAAGAGACCCAGTACTTC
NA | TRBJ2-6 | TRBD2 | TRBV27 | CASQTHGLAGGSGANVLTF | TGTGCCAGCCAAACGCACGGACTAGCGGGAGGGTCTGGGGCCAACGTCCTGACTTTC
NA | TRBJ2-4 | TRBD1 | TRBV29-1 | CSVEVTGVNQYF | TGCAGCGTTGAGGTGACAGGGGTTAATCAGTACTTC
few | TRBJ2-7 | NA | TRBV7-2 | CASSLSYEQYF | TGTGCCAGCAGCCTCTCCTACGAGCAGTACTTC
NA | TRBJ2-7 | TRBD1 | TRBV2 | CASSPRRQGYEQYF | TGTGCCAGCAGTCCACGGAGACAGGGCTACGAGCAGTACTTC
NA | TRBJ1-5 | NA | TRBV6-2/TRBV6-3 | CASSLRQGGNQPQHF | TGTGCCAGCAGCCTGCGGCAGGGCGGCAATCAGCCCCAGCATTTT
NA | TRBJ1-5 | NA | TRBV6-5 | CASSPGSNQPQHF | TGTGCCAGCAGTCCGGGGAGCAATCAGCCCCAGCATTTT
once | TRBJ2-1 | TRBD2 | TRBV4-1 | CASSAGGPYNEQFF | TGCGCCAGCAGTGCGGGGGGCCCCTACAATGAGCAGTTCTTC